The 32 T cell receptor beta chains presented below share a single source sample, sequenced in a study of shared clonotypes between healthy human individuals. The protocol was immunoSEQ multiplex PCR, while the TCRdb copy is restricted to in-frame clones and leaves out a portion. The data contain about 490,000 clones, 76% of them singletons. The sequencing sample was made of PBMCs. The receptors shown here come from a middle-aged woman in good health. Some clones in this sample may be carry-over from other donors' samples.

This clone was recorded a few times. The CDR3 region is CASKSPTGYEQYF. The CDR3 nucleotides read TGTGCCAGCAAAAGCCCCACCGGCTACGAGCAGTACTTC. The genes are TRBV28 and TRBJ2-7; D is unresolved. This CDR3 spans 13 amino acids. Trimming cost V 7 bases and J 3 bases, with 13 bases left between them. Germline assignment: CDR1 MDHEN and CDR2 SYDVKM.

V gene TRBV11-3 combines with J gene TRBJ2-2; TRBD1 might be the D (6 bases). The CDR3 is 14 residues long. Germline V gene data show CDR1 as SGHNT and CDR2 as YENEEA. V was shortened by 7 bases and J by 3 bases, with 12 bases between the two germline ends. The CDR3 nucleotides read TGTGCCAGCACCCGGACAGCGGACACCGGGGAGCTGTTTTTT. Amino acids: CASTRTADTGELFF.

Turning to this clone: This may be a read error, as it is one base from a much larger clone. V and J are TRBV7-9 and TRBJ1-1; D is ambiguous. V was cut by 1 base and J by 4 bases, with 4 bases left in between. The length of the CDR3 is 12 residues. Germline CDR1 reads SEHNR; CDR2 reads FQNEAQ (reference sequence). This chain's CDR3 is CASSLGSTEAFF. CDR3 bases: TGTGCCAGCAGCTTAGGGTCCACTGAAGCTTTCTTT.

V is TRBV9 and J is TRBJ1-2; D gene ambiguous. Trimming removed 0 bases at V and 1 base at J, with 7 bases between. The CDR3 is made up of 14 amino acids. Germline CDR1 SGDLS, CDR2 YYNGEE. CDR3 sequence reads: CASSVEPDNYGYTF. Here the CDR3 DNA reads TGTGCCAGCAGCGTAGAGCCAGATAACTATGGCTACACCTTC.

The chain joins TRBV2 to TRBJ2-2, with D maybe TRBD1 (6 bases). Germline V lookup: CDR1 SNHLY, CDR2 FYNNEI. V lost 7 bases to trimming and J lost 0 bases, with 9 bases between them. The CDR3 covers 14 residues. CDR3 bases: TGTGCCAGCATGAACAGGGCGAACACCGGGGAGCTGTTTTTT. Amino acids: CASMNRANTGELFF.

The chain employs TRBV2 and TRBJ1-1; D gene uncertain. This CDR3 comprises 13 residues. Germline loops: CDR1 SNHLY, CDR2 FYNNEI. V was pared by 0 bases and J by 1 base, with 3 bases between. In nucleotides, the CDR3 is TGTGCCAGCAGTGAAGCAGAGAACACTGAAGCTTTCTTT. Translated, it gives CASSEAENTEAFF. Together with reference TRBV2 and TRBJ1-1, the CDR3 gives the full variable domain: EPEVTQTPSHQVTQMGQEVILRCVPISNHLYFYWYRQILGQKVEFLVSFYNNEISEKSEIFDDQFSVERPDGSNFTLKIRSTKLEDSAMYFCASSEAENTEAFFGQGTRLTVV.

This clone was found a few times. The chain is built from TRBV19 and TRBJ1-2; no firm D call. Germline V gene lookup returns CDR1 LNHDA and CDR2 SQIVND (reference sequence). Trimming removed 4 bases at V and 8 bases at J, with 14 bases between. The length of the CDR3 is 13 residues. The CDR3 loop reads CASSSFGRAGYTF. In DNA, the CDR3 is TGTGCCAGTAGTAGCTTCGGGCGCGCCGGCTACACCTTC.

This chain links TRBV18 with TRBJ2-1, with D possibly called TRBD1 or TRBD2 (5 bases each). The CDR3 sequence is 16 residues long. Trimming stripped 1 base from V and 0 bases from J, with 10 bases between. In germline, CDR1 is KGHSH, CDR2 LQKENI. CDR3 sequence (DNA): TGTGCCAGCTCACCACTGTGGGGGAGCTCCTACAATGAGCAGTTCTTC. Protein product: CASSPLWGSSYNEQFF.

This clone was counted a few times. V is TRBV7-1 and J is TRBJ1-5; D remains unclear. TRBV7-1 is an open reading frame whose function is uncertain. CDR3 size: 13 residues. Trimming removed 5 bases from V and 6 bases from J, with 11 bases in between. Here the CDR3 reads CASSPPGGQPQHF. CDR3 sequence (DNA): TGTGCCAGCAGCCCCCCGGGTGGTCAGCCCCAGCATTTT.

DNA of the CDR3: TGTGCCAGCAGGCACCGGGACAGGAGCTCCTACGAGCAGTACTTC. This sequence encodes CASRHRDRSSYEQYF. The chain joins TRBV2 to TRBJ2-7; the match to TRBD1 covers 8 bases. Germline CDR1 reads SNHLY; CDR2 reads FYNNEI. Trimming at V came to 6 bases and at J to 0 bases, leaving 7 bases not matched to a gene. The CDR3 extends over 15 amino acids.

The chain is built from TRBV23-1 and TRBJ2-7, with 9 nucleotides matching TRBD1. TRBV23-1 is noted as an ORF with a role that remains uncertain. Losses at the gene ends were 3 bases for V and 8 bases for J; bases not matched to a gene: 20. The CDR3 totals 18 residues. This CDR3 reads CASSQGTGRPYEIHQQYF. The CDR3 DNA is TGCGCCAGCAGTCAGGGGACAGGGAGACCCTACGAGATTCACCAGCAGTACTTC.

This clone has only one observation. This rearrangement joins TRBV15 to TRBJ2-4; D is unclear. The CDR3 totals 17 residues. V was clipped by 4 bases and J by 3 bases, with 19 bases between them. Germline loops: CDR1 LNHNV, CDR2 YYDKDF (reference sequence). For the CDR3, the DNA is TGTGCCACCAGCAACCATGCAGAGGTTTTGGTCAAAAACATTCAGTACTTC. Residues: CATSNHAEVLVKNIQYF.

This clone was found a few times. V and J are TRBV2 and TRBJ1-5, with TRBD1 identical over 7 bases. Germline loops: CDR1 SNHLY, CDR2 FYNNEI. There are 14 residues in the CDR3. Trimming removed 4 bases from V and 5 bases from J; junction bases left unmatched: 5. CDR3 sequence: CASSAGGGDQPQHF. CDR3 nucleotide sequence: TGTGCCAGCAGTGCAGGAGGGGGCGATCAGCCCCAGCATTTT.

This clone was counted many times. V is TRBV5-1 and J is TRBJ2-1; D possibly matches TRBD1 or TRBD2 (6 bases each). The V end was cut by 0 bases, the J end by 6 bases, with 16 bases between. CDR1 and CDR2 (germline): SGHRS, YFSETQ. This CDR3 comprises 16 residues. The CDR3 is CASSLAQGTPPNEQFF. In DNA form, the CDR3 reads TGCGCCAGCAGCTTGGCCCAGGGGACTCCACCCAATGAGCAGTTCTTC.

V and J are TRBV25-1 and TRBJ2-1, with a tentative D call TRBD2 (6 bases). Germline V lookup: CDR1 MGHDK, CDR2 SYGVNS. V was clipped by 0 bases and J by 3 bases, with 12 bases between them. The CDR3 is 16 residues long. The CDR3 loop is CASSEYRGLRYNEQFF. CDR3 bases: TGTGCCAGCAGTGAATATAGGGGACTGCGCTACAATGAGCAGTTCTTC.

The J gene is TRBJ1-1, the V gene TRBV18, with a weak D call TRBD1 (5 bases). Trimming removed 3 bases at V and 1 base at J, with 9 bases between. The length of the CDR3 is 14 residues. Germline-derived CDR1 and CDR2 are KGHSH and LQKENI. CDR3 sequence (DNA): TGTGCCAGCTCACCGGGGCGAACGAACACTGAAGCTTTCTTT. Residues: CASSPGRTNTEAFF.

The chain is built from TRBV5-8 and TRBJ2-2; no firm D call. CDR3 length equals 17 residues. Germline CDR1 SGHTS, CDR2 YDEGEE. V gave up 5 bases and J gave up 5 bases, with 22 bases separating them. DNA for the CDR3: TGTGCCAGCAGTCCCGTAAGGTTTTGGGCGGCAACCGGGGAGCTGTTTTTT. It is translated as CASSPVRFWAATGELFF.

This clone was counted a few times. The CDR3 bases are TGTGCCAGCAGTGCAGGGGTGGGGGGCACTGAAGCTTTCTTT. Its translation: CASSAGVGGTEAFF. V is TRBV27 and J is TRBJ1-1, with D perhaps matching TRBD1 (6 bases). The V gene lost 5 bases and the J gene lost 4 bases, with 14 bases spanning the gap. Germline V gene sequence: CDR1 MNHEY, CDR2 SMNVEV (reference sequence). The CDR3 extends over 14 amino acids.

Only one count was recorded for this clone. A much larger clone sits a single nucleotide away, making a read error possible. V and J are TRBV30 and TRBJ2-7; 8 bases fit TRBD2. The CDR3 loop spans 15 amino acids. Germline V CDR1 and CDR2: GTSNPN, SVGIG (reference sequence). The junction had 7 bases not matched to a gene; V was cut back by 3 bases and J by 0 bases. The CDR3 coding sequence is TGTGCCTGGAGCACTGGACTAGCAGACTCCTACGAGCAGTACTTC. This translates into CAWSTGLADSYEQYF. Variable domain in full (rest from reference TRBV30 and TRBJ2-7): SQTIHQWPATLVQPVGSPLSLECTVEGTSNPNLYWYRQAAGRGLQLLFYSVGIGQISSEVPQNLSASRPQDRQFILSSKKLLLSDSGFYLCAWSTGLADSYEQYFGPGTRLTVT.

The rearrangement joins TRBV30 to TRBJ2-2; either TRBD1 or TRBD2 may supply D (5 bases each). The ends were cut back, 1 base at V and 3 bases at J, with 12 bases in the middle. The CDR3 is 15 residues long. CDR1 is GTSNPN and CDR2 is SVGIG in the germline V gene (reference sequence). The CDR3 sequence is CAWSEPGGYTGELFF. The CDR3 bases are TGTGCCTGGAGTGAACCTGGGGGTTACACCGGGGAGCTGTTTTTT.

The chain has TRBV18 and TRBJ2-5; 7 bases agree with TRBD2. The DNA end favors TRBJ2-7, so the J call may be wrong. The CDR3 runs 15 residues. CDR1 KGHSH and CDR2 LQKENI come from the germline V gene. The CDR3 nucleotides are TGTGCCAGCTCACCACCATTGGCGGGAGCGTACGAGCAGTACTTC. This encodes CASSPPLAGAYEQYF.

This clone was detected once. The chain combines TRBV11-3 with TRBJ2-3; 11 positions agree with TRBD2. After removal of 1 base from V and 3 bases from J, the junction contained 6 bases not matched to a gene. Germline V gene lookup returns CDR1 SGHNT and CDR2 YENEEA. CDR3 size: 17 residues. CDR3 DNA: TGTGCCAGCAGCTTAGGTCAGGCTAGCGGGAGGACAGATACGCAGTATTTT. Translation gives CASSLGQASGRTDTQYF.

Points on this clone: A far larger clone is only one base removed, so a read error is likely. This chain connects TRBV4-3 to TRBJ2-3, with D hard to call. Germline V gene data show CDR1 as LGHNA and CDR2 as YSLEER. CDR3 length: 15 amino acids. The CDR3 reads CASSQEAIRTDTRYF. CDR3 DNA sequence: TGCGCCAGCAGCCAAGAGGCCATTCGCACAGATACGCGGTATTTT.

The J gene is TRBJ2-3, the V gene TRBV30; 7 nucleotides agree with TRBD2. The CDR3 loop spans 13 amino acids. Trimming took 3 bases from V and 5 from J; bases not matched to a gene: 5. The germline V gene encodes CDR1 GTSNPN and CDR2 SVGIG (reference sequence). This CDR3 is CAWSGTIRDTQYF. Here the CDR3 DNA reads TGTGCCTGGAGCGGGACTATACGAGATACGCAGTATTTT.

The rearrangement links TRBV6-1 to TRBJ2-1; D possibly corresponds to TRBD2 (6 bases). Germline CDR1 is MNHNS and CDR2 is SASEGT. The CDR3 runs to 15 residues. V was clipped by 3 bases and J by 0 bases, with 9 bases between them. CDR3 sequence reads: CASSDMRGSYNEQFF. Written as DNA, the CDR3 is TGTGCCAGCAGTGATATGCGGGGCTCCTACAATGAGCAGTTCTTC.

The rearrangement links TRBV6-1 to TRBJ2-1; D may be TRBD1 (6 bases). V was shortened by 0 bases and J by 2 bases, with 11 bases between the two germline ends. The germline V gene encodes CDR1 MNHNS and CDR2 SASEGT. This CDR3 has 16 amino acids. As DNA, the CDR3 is TGTGCCAGCAGTGAAGCGGGGGCGCCGACCTACAATGAGCAGTTCTTC. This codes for CASSEAGAPTYNEQFF.

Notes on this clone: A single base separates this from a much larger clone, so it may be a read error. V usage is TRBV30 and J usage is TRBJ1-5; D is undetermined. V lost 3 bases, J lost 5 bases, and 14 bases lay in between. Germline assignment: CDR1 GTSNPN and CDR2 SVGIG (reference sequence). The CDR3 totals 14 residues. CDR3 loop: CAWSGTMADQPQHF. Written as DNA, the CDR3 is TGTGCCTGGAGCGGCACGATGGCGGATCAGCCCCAGCATTTT.

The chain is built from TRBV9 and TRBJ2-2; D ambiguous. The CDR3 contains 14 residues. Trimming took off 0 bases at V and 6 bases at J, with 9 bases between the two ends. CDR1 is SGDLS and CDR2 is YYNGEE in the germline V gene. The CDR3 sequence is CASSVERAAGELFF. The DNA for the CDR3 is TGTGCCAGCAGCGTAGAACGGGCGGCCGGGGAGCTGTTTTTT.

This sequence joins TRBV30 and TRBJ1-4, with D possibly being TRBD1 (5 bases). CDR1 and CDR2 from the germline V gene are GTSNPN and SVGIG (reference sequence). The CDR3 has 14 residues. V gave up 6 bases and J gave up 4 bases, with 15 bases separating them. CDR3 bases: TGTGCCTGTAATCCAGGGCTGGGTAATGAAAAACTGTTTTTT. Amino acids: CACNPGLGNEKLFF. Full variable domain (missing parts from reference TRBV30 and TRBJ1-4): SQTIHQWPATLVQPVGSPLSLECTVEGTSNPNLYWYRQAAGRGLQLLFYSVGIGQISSEVPQNLSASRPQDRQFILSSKKLLLSDSGFYLCACNPGLGNEKLFFGSGTQLSVL.

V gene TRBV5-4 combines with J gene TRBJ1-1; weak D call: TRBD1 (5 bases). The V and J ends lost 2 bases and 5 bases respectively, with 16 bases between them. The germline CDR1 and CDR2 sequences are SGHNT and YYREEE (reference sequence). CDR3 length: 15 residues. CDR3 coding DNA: TGTGCCAGCAGCTTCGGGGGGGAAGGGAGAACTGAAGCTTTCTTT. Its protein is CASSFGGEGRTEAFF.

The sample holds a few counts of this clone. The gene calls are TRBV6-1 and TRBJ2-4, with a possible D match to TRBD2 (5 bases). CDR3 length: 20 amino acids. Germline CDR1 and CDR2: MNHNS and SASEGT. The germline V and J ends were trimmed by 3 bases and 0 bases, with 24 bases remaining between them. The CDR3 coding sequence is TGTGCCAGCAGTGAGACTTGGGAGTGGAGACTTACTTTAGCCAAAAACATTCAGTACTTC. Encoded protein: CASSETWEWRLTLAKNIQYF.

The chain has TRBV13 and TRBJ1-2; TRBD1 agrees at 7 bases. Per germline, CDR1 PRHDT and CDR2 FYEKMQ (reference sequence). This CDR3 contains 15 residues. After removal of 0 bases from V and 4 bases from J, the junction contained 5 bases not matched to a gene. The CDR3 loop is CASSLGLGTAYGYTF. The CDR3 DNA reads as TGTGCCAGCAGCTTAGGCCTTGGGACAGCCTATGGCTACACCTTC.